Sequencing of this T cell receptor (beta chain) was carried out in a study of blood T cell repertoires in COVID-19. For the study at large: There were acute and convalescent COVID-19 samples, and they came from the United States, Italy and Spain.

Germline CDR1 reads LGHDT; CDR2 reads YNNKEL (reference sequence). The CDR3 has 18 amino acids. V lost 2 bases, J lost 0 bases, and 4 bases stayed unmatched. In the source study's methods: Amplification of reference gene primers was used by the study to estimate nucleated cell counts. The protocol was immunoSEQ multiplex PCR, while the TCRdb copy is restricted to in-frame clones and leaves out a portion. V and J calls and clone size are as listed in that table; D and trimming were resolved from the DNA. Among tens of thousands of clones, 84% were seen once, and the ten largest hold 36%. The V call is TRBV3-1 (or the pseudogene TRBV3-2), the J call TRBJ2-2; 12 bases align to TRBD2. Sample: peripheral blood. The sequence derives from a man between 65 and 79 years old with acute or convalescent COVID-19. The chain's CDR3 is CASSQLGLAGTNTGELFF. CDR3 in DNA: TGTGCCAGCAGCCAACTTGGACTAGCGGGGACGAACACCGGGGAGCTGTTTTTT.